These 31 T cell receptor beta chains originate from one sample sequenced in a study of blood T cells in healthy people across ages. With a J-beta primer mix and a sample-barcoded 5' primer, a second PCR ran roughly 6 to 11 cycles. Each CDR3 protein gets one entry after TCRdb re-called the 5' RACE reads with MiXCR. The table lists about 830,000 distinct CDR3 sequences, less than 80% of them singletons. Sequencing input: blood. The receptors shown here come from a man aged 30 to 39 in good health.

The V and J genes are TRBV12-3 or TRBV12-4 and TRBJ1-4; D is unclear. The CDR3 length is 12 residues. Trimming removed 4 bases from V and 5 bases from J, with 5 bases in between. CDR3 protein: CASSSPNEKLFF. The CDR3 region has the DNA TGTGCCAGCAGTTCGCCGAATGAAAAACTGTTTTTT.

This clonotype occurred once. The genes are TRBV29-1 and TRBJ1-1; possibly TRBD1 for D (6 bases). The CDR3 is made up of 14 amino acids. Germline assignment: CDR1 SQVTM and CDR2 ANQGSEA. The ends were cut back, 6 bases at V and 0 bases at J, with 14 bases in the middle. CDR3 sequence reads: CSVDPRGVNTEAFF. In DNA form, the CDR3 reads TGCAGCGTCGACCCCAGGGGTGTGAACACTGAAGCTTTCTTT.

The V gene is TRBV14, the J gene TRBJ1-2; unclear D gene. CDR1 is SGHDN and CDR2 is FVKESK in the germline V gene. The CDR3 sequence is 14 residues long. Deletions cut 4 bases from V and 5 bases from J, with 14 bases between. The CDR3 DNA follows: TGTGCCAGCAGCCTAATTGGAGGCCTATATGGCTACACCTTC. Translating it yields CASSLIGGLYGYTF. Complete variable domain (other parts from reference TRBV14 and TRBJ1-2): EAGVTQFPSHSVIEKGQTVTLRCDPISGHDNLYWYRRVMGKEIKFLLHFVKESKQDESGMPNNRFLAERTGGTYSTLKVQPAELEDSGVYFCASSLIGGLYGYTFGSGTRLTVV.

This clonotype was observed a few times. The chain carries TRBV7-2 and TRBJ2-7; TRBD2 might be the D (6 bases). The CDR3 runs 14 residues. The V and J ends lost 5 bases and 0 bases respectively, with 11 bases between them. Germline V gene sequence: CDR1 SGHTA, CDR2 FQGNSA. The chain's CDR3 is CASSAASASYEQYF. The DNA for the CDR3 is TGTGCCAGCAGCGCTGCTAGCGCCTCCTACGAGCAGTACTTC.

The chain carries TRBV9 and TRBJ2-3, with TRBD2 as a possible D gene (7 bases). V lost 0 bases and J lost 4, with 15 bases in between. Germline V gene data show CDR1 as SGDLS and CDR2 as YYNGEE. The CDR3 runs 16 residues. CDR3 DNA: TGTGCCAGCAGCGTAGGGGTGGGGGGGCCTTCAGATACGCAGTATTTT. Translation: CASSVGVGGPSDTQYF.

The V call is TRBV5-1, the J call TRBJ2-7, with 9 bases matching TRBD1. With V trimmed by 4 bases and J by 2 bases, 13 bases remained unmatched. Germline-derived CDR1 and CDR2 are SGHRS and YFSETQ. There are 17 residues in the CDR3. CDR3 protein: CASSTDRDRDGTYEQYF. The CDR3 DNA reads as TGCGCCAGCAGCACAGACCGGGACAGGGATGGAACCTACGAGCAGTACTTC.

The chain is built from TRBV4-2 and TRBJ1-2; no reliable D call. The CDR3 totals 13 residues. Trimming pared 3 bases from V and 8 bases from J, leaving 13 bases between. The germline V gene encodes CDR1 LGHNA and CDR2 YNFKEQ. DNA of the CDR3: TGTGCCAGCAGCCACGCATATACGGCCGGCTACACCTTC. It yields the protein CASSHAYTAGYTF.

The CDR3 region is CAISGGESDNEQFF. CDR3 nucleotides: TGTGCCATCAGTGGTGGGGAGTCTGACAATGAGCAGTTCTTC. V usage is TRBV10-3 and J usage is TRBJ2-1, with TRBD2 as a possible D gene (5 bases). Deletions cut 4 bases from V and 5 bases from J, with 12 bases between. Germline values: CDR1 ENHRY, CDR2 SYGVKD. The CDR3 consists of 14 residues.

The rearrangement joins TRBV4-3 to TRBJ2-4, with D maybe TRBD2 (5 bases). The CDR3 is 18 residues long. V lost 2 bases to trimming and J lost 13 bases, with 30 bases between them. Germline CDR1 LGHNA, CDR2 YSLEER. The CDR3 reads CASSQLPFRQESPWEQYF. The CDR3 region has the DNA TGCGCCAGCAGCCAACTCCCCTTCCGGCAAGAATCTCCATGGGAGCAGTACTTC.

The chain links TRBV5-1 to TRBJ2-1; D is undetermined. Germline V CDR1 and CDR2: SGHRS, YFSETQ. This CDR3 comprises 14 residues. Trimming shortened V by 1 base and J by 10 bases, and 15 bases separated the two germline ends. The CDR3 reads CASSLRALSYEQFF. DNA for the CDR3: TGCGCCAGCAGCTTGAGGGCACTGTCCTACGAGCAGTTCTTC. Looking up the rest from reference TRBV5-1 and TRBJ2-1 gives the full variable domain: KAGVTQTPRYLIKTRGQQVTLSCSPISGHRSVSWYQQTPGQGLQFLFEYFSETQRNKGNFPGRFSGRQFSNSRSEMNVSTLELGDSALYLCASSLRALSYEQFFGPGTRLTVL.

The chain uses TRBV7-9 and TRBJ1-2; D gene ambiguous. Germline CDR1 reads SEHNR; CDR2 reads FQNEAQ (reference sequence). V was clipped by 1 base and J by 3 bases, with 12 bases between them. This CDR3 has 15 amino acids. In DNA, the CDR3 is TGTGCCAGCAGCTTAGGAAGTCAGGTTGACTATGGCTACACCTTC. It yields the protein CASSLGSQVDYGYTF.

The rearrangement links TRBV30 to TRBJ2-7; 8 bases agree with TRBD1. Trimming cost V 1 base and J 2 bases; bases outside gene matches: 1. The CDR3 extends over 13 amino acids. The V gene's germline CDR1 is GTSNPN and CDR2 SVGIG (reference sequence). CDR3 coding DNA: TGTGCCTGGAGTGGGACAGGGCCCTACGAGCAGTACTTC. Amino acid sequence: CAWSGTGPYEQYF. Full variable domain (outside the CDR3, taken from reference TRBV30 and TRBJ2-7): SQTIHQWPATLVQPVGSPLSLECTVEGTSNPNLYWYRQAAGRGLQLLFYSVGIGQISSEVPQNLSASRPQDRQFILSSKKLLLSDSGFYLCAWSGTGPYEQYFGPGTRLTVT.

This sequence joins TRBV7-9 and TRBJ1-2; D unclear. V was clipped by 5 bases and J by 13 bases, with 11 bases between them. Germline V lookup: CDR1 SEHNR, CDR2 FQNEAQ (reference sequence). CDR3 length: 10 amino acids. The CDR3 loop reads CASSVPISTF. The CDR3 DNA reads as TGTGCCAGCAGCGTCCCCATCTCCACCTTC.

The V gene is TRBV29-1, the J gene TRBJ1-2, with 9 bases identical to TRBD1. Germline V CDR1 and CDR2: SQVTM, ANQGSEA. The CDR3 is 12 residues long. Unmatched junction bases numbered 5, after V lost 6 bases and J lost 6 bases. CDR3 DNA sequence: TGCAGCGTACAAACAGGGGGCGATGGCTACACCTTC. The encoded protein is CSVQTGGDGYTF.

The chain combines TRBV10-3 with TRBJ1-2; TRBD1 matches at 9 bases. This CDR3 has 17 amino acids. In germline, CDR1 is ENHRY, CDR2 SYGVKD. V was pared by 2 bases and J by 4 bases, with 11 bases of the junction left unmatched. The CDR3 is CAISEPRGQGRGYGYTF. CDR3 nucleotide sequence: TGTGCCATCAGTGAGCCGAGGGGACAGGGAAGGGGCTATGGCTACACCTTC.

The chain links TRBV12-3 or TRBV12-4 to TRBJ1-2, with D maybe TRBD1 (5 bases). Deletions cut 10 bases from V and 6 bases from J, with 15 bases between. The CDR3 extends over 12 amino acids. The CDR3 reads CANFKDINGYTF. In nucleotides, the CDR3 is TGTGCCAACTTTAAGGACATCAATGGCTACACCTTC.

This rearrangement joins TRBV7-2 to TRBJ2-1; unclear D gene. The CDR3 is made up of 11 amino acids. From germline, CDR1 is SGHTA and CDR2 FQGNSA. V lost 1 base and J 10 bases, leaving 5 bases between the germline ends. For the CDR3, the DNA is TGTGCCAGCAGCTTAGACTCGGAGCAGTTCTTC. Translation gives CASSLDSEQFF.

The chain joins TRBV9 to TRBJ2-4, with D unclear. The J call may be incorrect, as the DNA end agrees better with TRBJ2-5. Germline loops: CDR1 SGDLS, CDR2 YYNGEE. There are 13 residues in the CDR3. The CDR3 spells CASSATLQETQYF. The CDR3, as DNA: TGTGCCAGCAGCGCCACACTTCAAGAGACCCAGTACTTC.

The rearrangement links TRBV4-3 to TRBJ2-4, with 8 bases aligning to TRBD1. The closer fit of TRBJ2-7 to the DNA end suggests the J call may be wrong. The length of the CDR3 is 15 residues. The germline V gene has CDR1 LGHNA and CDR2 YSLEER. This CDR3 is CASSHQTGVGYEQYF. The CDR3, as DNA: TGCGCCAGCAGCCACCAGACAGGGGTGGGCTACGAGCAGTACTTC.

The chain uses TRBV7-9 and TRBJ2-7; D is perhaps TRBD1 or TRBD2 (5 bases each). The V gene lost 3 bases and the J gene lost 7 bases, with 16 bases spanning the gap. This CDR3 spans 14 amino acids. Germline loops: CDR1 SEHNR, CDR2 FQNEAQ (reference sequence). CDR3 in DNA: TGTGCCAGCAGCTTGGGCAGGGAGAACAATGAGCAGTACTTC. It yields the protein CASSLGRENNEQYF.

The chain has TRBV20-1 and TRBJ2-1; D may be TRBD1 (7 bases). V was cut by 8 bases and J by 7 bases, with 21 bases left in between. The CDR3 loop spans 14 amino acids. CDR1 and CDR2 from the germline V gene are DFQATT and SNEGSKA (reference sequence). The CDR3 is CSLPDGRGANEQFF. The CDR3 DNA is TGCAGTCTCCCCGACGGCAGGGGGGCGAATGAGCAGTTCTTC.

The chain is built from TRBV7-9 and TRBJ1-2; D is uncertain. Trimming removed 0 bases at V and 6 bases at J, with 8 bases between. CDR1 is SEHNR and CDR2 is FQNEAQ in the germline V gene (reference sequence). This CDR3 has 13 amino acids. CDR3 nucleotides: TGTGCCAGCAGCTTAGCGCTGGACGATGGCTACACCTTC. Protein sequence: CASSLALDDGYTF.

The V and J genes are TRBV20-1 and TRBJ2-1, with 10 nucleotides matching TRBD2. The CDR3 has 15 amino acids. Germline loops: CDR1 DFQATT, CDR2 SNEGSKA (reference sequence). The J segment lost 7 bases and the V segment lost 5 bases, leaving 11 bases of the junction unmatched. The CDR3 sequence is CSAGVGTSVGNEQFF. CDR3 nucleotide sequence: TGCAGTGCTGGAGTGGGGACTAGCGTCGGGAATGAGCAGTTCTTC.

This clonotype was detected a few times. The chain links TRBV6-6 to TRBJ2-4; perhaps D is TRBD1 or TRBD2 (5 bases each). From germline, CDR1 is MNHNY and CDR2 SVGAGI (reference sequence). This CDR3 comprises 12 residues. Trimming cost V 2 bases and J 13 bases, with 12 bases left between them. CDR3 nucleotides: TGTGCCAGCAGTTACCCTGAGGGGAAGCAGTACTTC. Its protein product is CASSYPEGKQYF.

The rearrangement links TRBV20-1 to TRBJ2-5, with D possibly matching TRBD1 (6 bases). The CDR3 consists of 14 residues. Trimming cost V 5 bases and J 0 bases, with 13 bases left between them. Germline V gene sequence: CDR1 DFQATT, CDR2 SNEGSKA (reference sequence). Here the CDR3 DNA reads TGCAGTGCTCCTGGGGGCACAAACCAAGAGACCCAGTACTTC. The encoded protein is CSAPGGTNQETQYF.

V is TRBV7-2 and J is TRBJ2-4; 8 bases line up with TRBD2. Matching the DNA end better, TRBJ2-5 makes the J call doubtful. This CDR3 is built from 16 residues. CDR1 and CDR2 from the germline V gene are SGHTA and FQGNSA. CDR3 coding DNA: TGTGCCAGCAGCTTATACTCCAGCGGGGGACAAGAGACCCAGTACTTC. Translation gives CASSLYSSGGQETQYF.

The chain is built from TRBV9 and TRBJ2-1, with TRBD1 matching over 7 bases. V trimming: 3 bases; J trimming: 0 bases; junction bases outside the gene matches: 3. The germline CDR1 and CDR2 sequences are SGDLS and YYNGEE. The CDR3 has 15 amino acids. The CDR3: CASSGQGPSYNEQFF. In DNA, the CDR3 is TGTGCCAGCAGCGGACAGGGCCCCTCCTACAATGAGCAGTTCTTC.

The CDR3 loop is CASSQDGLSGCEQYF. In DNA, the CDR3 is TGTGCCAGCAGCCAGGATGGACTGTCGGGCTGCGAGCAGTACTTC. The chain combines TRBV4-2 with TRBJ2-7, with D maybe TRBD2 (5 bases). The CDR3 contains 15 residues. Germline V gene lookup returns CDR1 LGHNA and CDR2 YNFKEQ. V lost 3 bases, J lost 6 bases, and 18 bases lay in between.

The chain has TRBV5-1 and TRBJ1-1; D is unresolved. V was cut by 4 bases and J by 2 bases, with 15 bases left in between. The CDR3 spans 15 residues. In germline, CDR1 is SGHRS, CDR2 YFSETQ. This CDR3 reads CASSRLVGRNTEAFF. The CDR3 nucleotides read TGCGCCAGCAGCCGGCTTGTTGGGCGAAACACTGAAGCTTTCTTT. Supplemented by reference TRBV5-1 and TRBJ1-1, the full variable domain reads KAGVTQTPRYLIKTRGQQVTLSCSPISGHRSVSWYQQTPGQGLQFLFEYFSETQRNKGNFPGRFSGRQFSNSRSEMNVSTLELGDSALYLCASSRLVGRNTEAFFGQGTRLTVV.

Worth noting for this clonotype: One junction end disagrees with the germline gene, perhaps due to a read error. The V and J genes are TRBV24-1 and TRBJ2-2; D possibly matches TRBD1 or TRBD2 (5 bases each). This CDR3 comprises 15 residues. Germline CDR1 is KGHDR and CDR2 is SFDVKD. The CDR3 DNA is TGTGCCACACAGGCAGGGATCGGGAACACCGGAGAGCTGTTTTTT. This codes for CATQAGIGNTGELFF.

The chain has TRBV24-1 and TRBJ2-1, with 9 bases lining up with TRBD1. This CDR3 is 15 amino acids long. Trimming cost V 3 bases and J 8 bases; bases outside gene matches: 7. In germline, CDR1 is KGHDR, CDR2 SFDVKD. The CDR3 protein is CATSDPWTGVHEQFF. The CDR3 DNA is TGTGCCACCAGTGATCCATGGACAGGGGTTCATGAGCAGTTCTTC.